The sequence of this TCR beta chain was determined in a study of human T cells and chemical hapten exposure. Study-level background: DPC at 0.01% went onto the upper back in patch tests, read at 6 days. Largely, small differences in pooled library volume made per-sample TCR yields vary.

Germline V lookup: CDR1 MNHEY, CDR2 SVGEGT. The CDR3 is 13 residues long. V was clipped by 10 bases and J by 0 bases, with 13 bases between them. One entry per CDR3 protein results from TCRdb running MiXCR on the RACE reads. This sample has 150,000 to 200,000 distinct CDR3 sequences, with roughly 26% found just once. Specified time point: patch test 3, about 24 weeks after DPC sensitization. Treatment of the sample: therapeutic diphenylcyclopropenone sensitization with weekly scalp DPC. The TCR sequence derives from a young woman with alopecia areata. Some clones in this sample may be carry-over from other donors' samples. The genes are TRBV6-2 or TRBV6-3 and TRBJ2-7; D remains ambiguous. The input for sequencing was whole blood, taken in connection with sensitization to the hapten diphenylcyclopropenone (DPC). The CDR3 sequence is CATRTTASYEQYF. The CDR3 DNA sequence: TGTGCCACCAGGACCACCGCCTCCTACGAGCAGTACTTC.